This T cell receptor (beta chain) was identified during a study of neurological immune-mediated disorders. A 10-nucleotide random UMI tagged transcripts in template-switch 5'RACE cDNA synthesis. MiXCR was run by TCRdb on the 5' RACE reads, yielding one entry per CDR3 protein. The sample contains about 29,000 distinct CDR3 sequences, about 12% of which appear only once. Findings of the study overall: No CDR3 amino acid sequences were shared by expanded clones across subjects, suggesting private repertoires in all groups. The greatest TCR clonal expansion occurred in HTLV-1-associated myelopathy and the least in multiple sclerosis, which fell below healthy controls.

The unsorted libraries were produced from 2 million PBMCs held at -80 C. The length of the CDR3 is 13 residues. Trimming took off 5 bases at V and 4 bases at J, with 10 bases between the two ends. Per germline, CDR1 SGHRS and CDR2 YFSETQ. This clonotype was recorded at least ten times. Its antigen is as yet unknown. The chain carries TRBV5-1 and TRBJ2-1, with a possible D match to TRBD1 (6 bases). This TCR derives from a woman aged 55-69 years in good health. The sample was PBMCs. In nucleotides, the CDR3 is TGCGCCAGCAGAGACCAGGGGTACAATGAGCAGTTCTTC. Encoded protein: CASRDQGYNEQFF.